One sample yielded the 30 T cell receptor beta chains listed below, sequenced in a study of PD-1 blockade in classical Hodgkin lymphoma. All trial patients relapsed after autologous stem cell transplantation. The table came from immunoSEQ multiplex PCR; TCRdb's copy has only in-frame clones and leaves some out. This table holds approximately 60,000 clones, 88% found once. The specimen was peripheral blood mononuclear cells (PBMCs), collected at baseline. These receptors all stem from a human donor with classical Hodgkin lymphoma.

The V and J genes are TRBV28 and TRBJ2-7; weak D call: TRBD2 (5 bases). Trimming stripped 6 bases from V and 5 bases from J, with 20 bases between. CDR1 and CDR2 from the germline V gene are MDHEN and SYDVKM. This CDR3 is 15 amino acids long. The CDR3 DNA reads as TGTGCCAGCAGGTCAATGGCCGGGGAGAGTGACGAGCAGTACTTC. Its translation: CASRSMAGESDEQYF.

J is TRBJ2-5 and V is TRBV12-5; 7 bases line up with TRBD1. V lost 6 bases to trimming and J lost 5 bases; unmatched junction nucleotides: 6. Germline V lookup: CDR1 LGHNT, CDR2 FRNRAP. This CDR3 contains 13 residues. This CDR3 is CASGRGGGETQYF. The CDR3 nucleotides are TGTGCTAGTGGCCGAGGGGGCGGGGAGACCCAGTACTTC.

V gene TRBV12-5 combines with J gene TRBJ2-3, with D possibly being TRBD1 (6 bases). Trimming pared 1 base from V and 6 bases from J, leaving 14 bases between. Germline V lookup: CDR1 LGHNT, CDR2 FRNRAP. CDR3 length equals 15 residues. The CDR3: CASGLDAGEKDTQYF. The CDR3, as DNA: TGTGCTAGTGGTTTGGACGCAGGGGAGAAGGATACGCAGTATTTT.

The V and J genes are TRBV19 and TRBJ1-5; D not certain. The V end was cut by 3 bases, the J end by 1 base, with 16 bases between. This CDR3 comprises 17 residues. Germline-derived CDR1 and CDR2 are LNHDA and SQIVND (reference sequence). CDR3 DNA sequence: TGTGCCAGTAGTATCCGGGGTTCAAGTGGGAGCAATCAGCCCCAGCATTTT. Encoded protein: CASSIRGSSGSNQPQHF.

This chain joins TRBV18 and TRBJ1-1, with a tentative D call TRBD1 (5 bases). This CDR3 region has 13 residues. V dropped 8 bases and J dropped 5 bases, with 15 bases sitting between them. Germline CDR1 reads KGHSH; CDR2 reads LQKENI. The CDR3 sequence: CASEEDIRTEAFF. The CDR3 DNA reads as TGTGCCAGCGAGGAGGACATTAGGACTGAAGCTTTCTTT.

This chain joins TRBV4-3 and TRBJ1-5; D might be TRBD1 (6 bases). This CDR3 spans 15 amino acids. The V gene's germline CDR1 is LGHNA and CDR2 YSLEER. Trimming took off 2 bases at V and 6 bases at J, with 14 bases between the two ends. The chain's CDR3 is CASSQTTGLGQPQHF. The CDR3, as DNA: TGCGCCAGCAGCCAAACCACAGGGTTAGGTCAGCCCCAGCATTTT.

This chain links TRBV5-8 with TRBJ2-3; D not certain. Between the trimmed V and J ends, which lost 2 bases and 2 bases, there was a span of 15 bases. Germline assignment: CDR1 SGHTS and CDR2 YDEGEE. This CDR3 is built from 16 residues. DNA of the CDR3: TGTGCCAGCAGCTTAATGGGGTTGGCTCTCACAGATACGCAGTATTTT. Its protein is CASSLMGLALTDTQYF. The full variable domain, in which reference TRBV5-8 and TRBJ2-3 provide the parts outside the CDR3, is EAGVTQSPTHLIKTRGQQATLRCSPISGHTSVYWYQQALGLGLQFLLWYDEGEERNRGNFPPRFSGRQFPNYSSELNVNALELEDSALYLCASSLMGLALTDTQYFGPGTRLTVL.

The chain joins TRBV6-1 to TRBJ1-1, with D tentatively TRBD1 (5 bases). Between the trimmed V and J ends, which lost 1 base and 5 bases, there was a span of 11 bases. The CDR3 sequence is 14 residues long. Germline CDR1 reads MNHNS; CDR2 reads SASEGT. The CDR3 is CASSEVVRVTEAFF. DNA of the CDR3: TGTGCCAGCAGTGAAGTAGTCAGGGTGACTGAAGCTTTCTTT.

V and J are TRBV2 and TRBJ1-1; D is possibly TRBD1 (6 bases). CDR3 size: 17 residues. CDR1 SNHLY and CDR2 FYNNEI come from the germline V gene. V dropped 0 bases and J dropped 7 bases, with 21 bases sitting between them. In nucleotides, the CDR3 is TGTGCCAGCAGTGAAGCGCTTCCCTGGGGGCAGACGGATGAAGCTTTCTTT. Protein sequence: CASSEALPWGQTDEAFF.

The chain is built from TRBV15 and TRBJ1-4; D might be TRBD1 (5 bases). CDR1 and CDR2 (germline): LNHNV, YYDKDF (reference sequence). The V end lost 3 bases, the J end lost 0 bases, and 14 bases lay between the germline ends. The CDR3 length is 17 residues. CDR3 coding DNA: TGTGCCACCAGCAGGTGGGGGGTGGAAGCAACTAATGAAAAACTGTTTTTT. It encodes CATSRWGVEATNEKLFF.

Ten or more counts support this clone. This sequence joins TRBV9 and TRBJ1-2; tentatively, D is TRBD1 (5 bases). The germline gives CDR1 SGDLS, CDR2 YYNGEE. The V and J ends lost 0 bases and 3 bases respectively, with 21 bases between them. The length of the CDR3 is 18 residues. The chain's CDR3 is CASSVAQNGGAGDYGYTF. CDR3 nucleotide sequence: TGTGCCAGCAGCGTAGCCCAGAACGGGGGTGCCGGTGACTATGGCTACACCTTC.

This clone is a singleton in its sample. The chain is built from TRBV4-2 and TRBJ2-7, with 8 bases matching TRBD1. Germline values: CDR1 LGHNA, CDR2 YNFKEQ. V trimming: 2 bases; J trimming: 5 bases; junction bases outside the gene matches: 5. The CDR3 sequence is 14 residues long. The CDR3 protein is CASSQRDRNDEQYF. Here the CDR3 DNA reads TGTGCCAGCAGCCAAAGGGACAGGAATGACGAGCAGTACTTC.

The V and J genes are TRBV7-9 and TRBJ2-7, with 10 bases lining up with TRBD1. Unmatched junction bases numbered 8, after V lost 5 bases and J lost 4 bases. Germline assignment: CDR1 SEHNR and CDR2 FQNEAQ (reference sequence). The CDR3 is 15 residues long. This chain's CDR3 is CASSPPGTGAYEQYF. DNA of the CDR3: TGTGCCAGCAGCCCGCCCGGGACAGGGGCATACGAGCAGTACTTC.

On this clone: A junction boundary mismatches the germline segment, possibly from a read error. The chain is built from TRBV7-2 and TRBJ1-6; the D is unclear. In germline, CDR1 is SGHTA, CDR2 FQGNSA. This CDR3 has 15 amino acids. The CDR3 sequence: CASSPRPNYNSPLHF. The CDR3 region has the DNA TGCGCCAGCAGCCCCCGACCGAACTATAATTCACCCCTCCACTTT. Full variable domain (outside the CDR3, taken from reference TRBV7-2 and TRBJ1-6): GAGVSQSPSNKVTEKGKDVELRCDPISGHTALYWYRQSLGQGLEFLIYFQGNSAPDKSGLPSDRFSAERTGGSVSTLTIQRTQQEDSAVYLCASSPRPNYNSPLHFGNGTRLTVT.

This clone was counted a single time. The V call is TRBV7-2, the J call TRBJ2-1; 15 positions match TRBD2. Per the germline V gene, CDR1 is SGHTA and CDR2 is FQGNSA. Trimming removed 4 bases from V and 7 bases from J; junction bases left unmatched: 5. The CDR3 is 16 residues long. CDR3 protein: CASSSRTSGGANEQFF. The CDR3 DNA reads TGTGCCAGCAGCTCTCGGACTAGCGGGGGGGCAAATGAGCAGTTCTTC.

The chain has TRBV25-1 and TRBJ2-1; 7 bases are shared with TRBD1. Trimming took 5 bases from V and 6 from J; bases not matched to a gene: 7. CDR1 is MGHDK, CDR2 SYGVNS, per germline. This CDR3 has 14 amino acids. CDR3 residues: CASSPWDSTNEQFF. CDR3 DNA: TGTGCCAGCAGTCCCTGGGACAGCACCAATGAGCAGTTCTTC. Full variable domain (missing parts from reference TRBV25-1 and TRBJ2-1): EADIYQTPRYLVIGTGKKITLECSQTMGHDKMYWYQQDPGMELHLIHYSYGVNSTEKGDLSSESTVSRIRTEHFPLTLESARPSHTSQYLCASSPWDSTNEQFFGPGTRLTVL.

V usage is TRBV29-1 and J usage is TRBJ2-1; D uncertain. This CDR3 spans 10 amino acids. Germline CDR1 is SQVTM and CDR2 is ANQGSEA. With 4 bases removed from V and 4 bases from J, the gap between germline ends came to 2 bases. The CDR3 bases are TGCAGCGTTGGGTACAATGAGCAGTTCTTC. Translated, it gives CSVGYNEQFF.

Only a few counts were recorded for this clone. Other DNA sequences from this sample encode an identical CDR3 as well. The chain combines TRBV11-2 with TRBJ1-6; D might be TRBD1 (6 bases). The germline V gene has CDR1 SGHAT and CDR2 FQNNGV. The CDR3 consists of 14 residues. The V end was cut by 3 bases, the J end by 5 bases, with 8 bases between. CDR3 residues: CASSFSGDNSPLHF. CDR3 bases: TGTGCCAGCAGCTTTTCAGGGGATAATTCACCCCTCCACTTT.

V is TRBV28 and J is TRBJ2-7; D not resolved. This CDR3 is 15 amino acids long. V lost 5 bases to trimming and J lost 0 bases, with 14 bases between them. Germline CDR1 reads MDHEN; CDR2 reads SYDVKM. DNA for the CDR3: TGTGCCAGCAGTCGTGACCCCGAAAGCTCCTACGAGCAGTACTTC. It codes for CASSRDPESSYEQYF.

The chain couples TRBV13 to TRBJ2-7; D not resolved. Germline lookup yields CDR1 PRHDT and CDR2 FYEKMQ (reference sequence). The germline V and J ends were trimmed by 4 bases and 0 bases, with 10 bases remaining between them. CDR3 length equals 14 residues. CDR3 sequence reads: CASSSLDVSYEQYF. The DNA for the CDR3 is TGTGCCAGCAGCTCCCTAGACGTCTCCTACGAGCAGTACTTC.

CDR3 residues: CASSQDRTDNYGYTF. The CDR3 nucleotides read TGTGCCAGCAGCCAAGACCGGACAGACAACTATGGCTACACCTTC. The genes are TRBV4-2 and TRBJ1-2; tentative D call: TRBD1 (6 bases). CDR1 is LGHNA and CDR2 is YNFKEQ in the germline V gene. This CDR3 region has 15 residues. The V and J ends lost 0 bases and 2 bases respectively, with 10 bases between them.

This clone was detected only a few times. V and J are TRBV7-4 and TRBJ1-1; no reliable D call. The length of the CDR3 is 13 residues. Germline CDR1 reads SGHVT; CDR2 reads SQSDAQ. Trimming removed 2 bases at V and 4 bases at J, with 8 bases between. As DNA, the CDR3 is TGTGCCAGCAGCTTATCCCTAGGCACTGAAGCTTTCTTT. Encoded protein: CASSLSLGTEAFF.

This clone was picked up one time. CDR3 in DNA: TGTGCCAGCAGCTTGATGTTGATCGGGGGGGCCTCGGATGAGCAGTTCTTC. The encoded protein is CASSLMLIGGASDEQFF. The chain uses TRBV5-4 and TRBJ2-1; 8 bases line up with TRBD2. The CDR3 totals 17 residues. The V and J ends lost 1 base and 8 bases, in that order; junction bases with no gene match: 14. The V gene's germline CDR1 is SGHNT and CDR2 YYREEE (reference sequence).

This chain connects TRBV18 to TRBJ1-2, with 7 bases fitting TRBD1. Germline CDR1 and CDR2: KGHSH and LQKENI. CDR3 length: 13 residues. V dropped 5 bases and J dropped 4; count of bases not matched to a gene: 4. The CDR3 DNA is TGTGCCAGCTCAGTCGGGACAGCCTATGGCTACACCTTC. As protein: CASSVGTAYGYTF.

V is TRBV28 and J is TRBJ1-2, with unresolved D. Germline values: CDR1 MDHEN, CDR2 SYDVKM. The CDR3 totals 14 residues. The V end lost 6 bases, the J end lost 7 bases, and 18 bases lay between the germline ends. The CDR3 DNA reads as TGTGCCAGCAGACACTCAGACTCCCGGCGTGGCTACACCTTC. Amino acid sequence: CASRHSDSRRGYTF.

The rearrangement joins TRBV19 to TRBJ1-1, with D tentatively TRBD1 (6 bases). Germline CDR1 LNHDA, CDR2 SQIVND (reference sequence). This CDR3 has 14 amino acids. Trimming stripped 4 bases from V and 1 base from J, with 10 bases between. CDR3 nucleotide sequence: TGTGCCAGTAGTACAGGGGTCTCGAACACTGAAGCTTTCTTT. Translated: CASSTGVSNTEAFF.

This rearrangement joins TRBV2 to TRBJ2-7; 8 positions match TRBD1. In germline, CDR1 is SNHLY, CDR2 FYNNEI. J lost 2 bases, V lost 4 bases, and 4 bases had no gene match. The CDR3 is 14 residues long. CDR3 region: CASSGTGKAYEQYF. Here the CDR3 DNA reads TGTGCCAGCAGTGGGACAGGGAAGGCCTACGAGCAGTACTTC.

Comment on this clone: A read error may account for a junction end that differs from germline. The chain employs TRBV19 and TRBJ1-6, with D unresolved. Germline CDR1 reads LNHDA; CDR2 reads SQIVND (reference sequence). The length of the CDR3 is 12 residues. The CDR3 sequence: CASRIGNSPLHF. CDR3 nucleotide sequence: TGTGCCAGTAGAATAGGGAATTCACCCCTCCACTTT.

The chain recombines TRBV11-2 with TRBJ2-7, with 10 bases identical to TRBD2. Germline trimming cut 5 bases from V and 4 bases from J; bases unmatched to any gene: 11. Per germline, CDR1 SGHAT and CDR2 FQNNGV. The CDR3 length is 16 residues. The CDR3 spells CASSREPGLAIYEQYF. In DNA, the CDR3 is TGTGCCAGCAGCCGAGAACCGGGACTAGCGATATACGAGCAGTACTTC. The entire variable domain, with the rest obtained from reference TRBV11-2 and TRBJ2-7, is as follows: EAGVAQSPRYKIIEKRQSVAFWCNPISGHATLYWYQQILGQGPKLLIQFQNNGVVDDSQLPKDRFSAERLKGVDSTLKIQPAKLEDSAVYLCASSREPGLAIYEQYFGPGTRLTVT.

This clone was observed once. The chain recombines TRBV25-1 with TRBJ1-2; no reliable D call. Trimming removed 1 base at V and 4 bases at J, with 7 bases between. Germline assignment: CDR1 MGHDK and CDR2 SYGVNS. The CDR3 has 13 residues. Written as DNA, the CDR3 is TGTGCCAGCAGTGAATGGGCAGCCTATGGCTACACCTTC. Translation: CASSEWAAYGYTF.